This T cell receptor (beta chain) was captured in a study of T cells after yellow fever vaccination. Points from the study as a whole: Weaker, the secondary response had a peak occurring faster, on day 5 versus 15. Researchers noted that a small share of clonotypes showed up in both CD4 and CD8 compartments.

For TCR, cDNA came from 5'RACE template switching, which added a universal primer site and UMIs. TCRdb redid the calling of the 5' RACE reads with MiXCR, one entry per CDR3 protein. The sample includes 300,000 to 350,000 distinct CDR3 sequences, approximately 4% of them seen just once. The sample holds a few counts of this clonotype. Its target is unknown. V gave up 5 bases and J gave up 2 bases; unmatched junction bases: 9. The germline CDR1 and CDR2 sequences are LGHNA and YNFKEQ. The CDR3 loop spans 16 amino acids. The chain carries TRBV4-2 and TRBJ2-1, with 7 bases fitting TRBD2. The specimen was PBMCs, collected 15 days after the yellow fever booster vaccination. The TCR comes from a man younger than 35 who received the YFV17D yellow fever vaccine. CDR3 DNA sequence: TGTGCCAGCAGCGAAAATACAGCGGGGACCTACAATGAGCAGTTCTTC. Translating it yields CASSENTAGTYNEQFF.